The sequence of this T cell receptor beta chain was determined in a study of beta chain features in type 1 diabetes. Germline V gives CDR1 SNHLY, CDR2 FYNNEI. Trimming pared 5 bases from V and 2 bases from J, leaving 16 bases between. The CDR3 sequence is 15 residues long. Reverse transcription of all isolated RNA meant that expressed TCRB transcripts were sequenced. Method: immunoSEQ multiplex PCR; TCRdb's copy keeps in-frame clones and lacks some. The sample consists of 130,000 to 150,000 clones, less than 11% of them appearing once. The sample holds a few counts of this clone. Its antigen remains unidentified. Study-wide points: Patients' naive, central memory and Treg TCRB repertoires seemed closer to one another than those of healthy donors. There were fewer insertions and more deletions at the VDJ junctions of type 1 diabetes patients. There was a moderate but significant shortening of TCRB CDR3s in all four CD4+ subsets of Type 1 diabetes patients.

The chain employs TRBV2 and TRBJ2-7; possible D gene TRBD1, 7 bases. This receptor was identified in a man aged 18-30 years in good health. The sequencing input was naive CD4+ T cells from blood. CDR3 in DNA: TGTGCCAGCAGTTCAGGATCAGGGGGGACCTACGAGCAGTACTTC. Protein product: CASSSGSGGTYEQYF.